This passage covers 20 T cell receptor beta chains from one sample sequenced in a study of T cell repertoires in cytomegalovirus infection. TCRdb called the reads again in MiXCR, with one record for every CDR3 protein. The table shows about 240,000 distinct CDR3 sequences, with about 7% occurring only once. Sample: PBMCs. Every receptor here comes from a human donor in good health (CMV status not recorded). Some clones in this sample may be carry-over from other donors' samples.

This clonotype showed up many times. Here the CDR3 DNA reads TGTGCCAGCAGCCCAGGACAGGGGGCGCCCGGCTACACCTTC. Translated: CASSPGQGAPGYTF. The chain has TRBV7-9 and TRBJ1-2; the match to TRBD1 covers 11 bases. Looked up from germline, CDR1 is SEHNR and CDR2 is FQNEAQ (reference sequence). This CDR3 has 14 residues. V was pared by 5 bases and J by 8 bases, with 7 bases of the junction left unmatched. The full variable domain, its missing parts supplied by reference TRBV7-9 and TRBJ1-2, is DTGVSQNPRHKITKRGQNVTFRCDPISEHNRLYWYRQTLGQGPEFLTYFQNEAQLEKSRLLSDRFSAERPKGSFSTLEIQRTEQGDSAMYLCASSPGQGAPGYTFGSGTRLTVV.

Many counts were recorded for this clonotype. The rearrangement uses TRBV4-3 and TRBJ2-5; D is unclear. Trimming removed 0 bases at V and 5 bases at J, with 10 bases between. CDR3 length equals 14 residues. Germline V gene lookup returns CDR1 LGHNA and CDR2 YSLEER. The CDR3 region has the DNA TGCGCCAGCAGCCAAGATTCTAGGATGGAGACCCAGTACTTC. The encoded protein is CASSQDSRMETQYF.

This clonotype was recorded at least ten times. The CDR3: CASSGLNTEAFF. CDR3 bases: TGTGCCAGCTCGGGTTTGAACACTGAAGCTTTCTTT. The chain links TRBV6-2 or TRBV6-3 to TRBJ1-1, with unresolved D. Germline CDR1 MNHEY, CDR2 SVGEGT. This CDR3 region has 12 residues. Between the trimmed V and J ends, which lost 8 bases and 0 bases, there was a span of 7 bases.

The chain employs TRBV30 and TRBJ1-1, with D tentatively TRBD1 (6 bases). Germline lookup yields CDR1 GTSNPN and CDR2 SVGIG (reference sequence). Trimming took 5 bases from V and 1 from J, leaving 20 bases between them. CDR3 length: 16 amino acids. The CDR3 is CAWVFTEGHRNTEAFF. CDR3 DNA sequence: TGTGCCTGGGTCTTTACTGAGGGACACCGGAACACTGAAGCTTTCTTT.

This clonotype was picked up many times. The genes are TRBV20-1 and TRBJ1-5; D is unclear. V shed 3 bases and J shed 0 bases, with 12 bases lying between them. Germline V gives CDR1 DFQATT, CDR2 SNEGSKA (reference sequence). This CDR3 is built from 15 residues. In nucleotides, the CDR3 is TGCAGTGCTAGCTCCGGGTTCGATAGCAATCAGCCCCAGCATTTT. It specifies CSASSGFDSNQPQHF.

In its sample, this clonotype was seen many times. V and J are TRBV7-9 and TRBJ1-2; D is perhaps TRBD1 (5 bases). Looked up from germline, CDR1 is SEHNR and CDR2 is FQNEAQ (reference sequence). CDR3 length equals 16 residues. V lost 5 bases to trimming and J lost 3 bases, with 19 bases between them. The CDR3 DNA reads TGTGCCAGCAGCACTAGCCGGGGGACCGCCGACTATGGCTACACCTTC. Protein product: CASSTSRGTADYGYTF.

This clonotype was detected many times. The V and J genes are TRBV7-6 and TRBJ1-1, with 11 bases identical to TRBD1. The CDR3 totals 16 residues. CDR1 SGHVS and CDR2 FNYEAQ come from the germline V gene. V trimming: 5 bases; J trimming: 5 bases; junction bases outside the gene matches: 10. The CDR3 DNA sequence: TGTGCCAGCAGCCTGGACAGGGGGCGGTTTCGAACTGAAGCTTTCTTT. This encodes CASSLDRGRFRTEAFF.

This clonotype was seen at least ten times. The chain combines TRBV20-1 with TRBJ2-3; 7 nucleotides agree with TRBD2. CDR1 and CDR2 (germline): DFQATT, SNEGSKA (reference sequence). The V gene end was trimmed by 6 bases and the J gene end by 2 bases; junction bases not matched to a gene: 8. The CDR3 covers 14 residues. The CDR3 region has the DNA TGCAGTGCCCCGGGGAGGGGACCCACAGATACGCAGTATTTT. Amino acid sequence: CSAPGRGPTDTQYF.

This clonotype was counted ten times or more. The genes are TRBV11-2 and TRBJ1-6, with D unclear. Trimming shortened V by 3 bases and J by 4 bases, and 10 bases separated the two germline ends. CDR3 length equals 15 residues. CDR1 and CDR2 from the germline V gene are SGHAT and FQNNGV. The CDR3 region has the DNA TGTGCCAGCAGCTTCGGACGGGCTTATAATTCACCCCTCCACTTT. As protein: CASSFGRAYNSPLHF.

This clonotype was counted at least ten times. The chain recombines TRBV2 with TRBJ1-6, with TRBD1 identical over 11 bases. The CDR3 covers 15 residues. Germline CDR1 SNHLY, CDR2 FYNNEI. The V segment lost 5 bases and the J segment 8 bases; nucleotides outside the gene matches: 5. CDR3 nucleotides: TGTGCCAGCAGTCCGCGGGACAGGGGGGATTCACCCCTCCACTTT. Protein product: CASSPRDRGDSPLHF.

The V and J genes are TRBV20-1 and TRBJ2-2, with D perhaps matching TRBD2 (6 bases). The CDR3 loop spans 14 amino acids. Between the trimmed V and J ends, which lost 0 bases and 6 bases, there was a span of 11 bases. From germline, CDR1 is DFQATT and CDR2 SNEGSKA (reference sequence). In nucleotides, the CDR3 is TGCAGTGCTAGAGATCAGCTAGCGTCCGGGGAGCTGTTTTTT. This translates into CSARDQLASGELFF.

This clonotype came up many times. V gene TRBV12-3 or TRBV12-4 combines with J gene TRBJ1-6; the match to TRBD1 covers 7 bases. V was clipped by 5 bases and J by 8 bases; unmatched bases: 6. The CDR3 is made up of 14 amino acids. This chain's CDR3 is CASSPRQGDSPLHF. For the CDR3, the DNA is TGTGCCAGCAGTCCCCGACAGGGTGATTCACCCCTCCACTTT.

This clonotype appeared a few times. CDR3 sequence: CASSSPGQGKGYTF. CDR3 DNA: TGTGCCAGCAGTTCCCCGGGCCAGGGTAAAGGCTACACCTTC. The V gene is TRBV28, the J gene TRBJ1-2; tentative D call: TRBD1 (5 bases). The CDR3 contains 14 residues. Germline CDR1 reads MDHEN; CDR2 reads SYDVKM. The ends were cut back, 4 bases at V and 8 bases at J, with 17 bases in the middle.

This clonotype was seen ten or more times. The CDR3, as DNA: TGTGCCAGCAGCGTAGGTAGGGACAGGGACCAGCTATCGTATGGCTACACCTTC. It codes for CASSVGRDRDQLSYGYTF. This chain uses TRBV9 with TRBJ1-2; TRBD1 agrees at 9 bases. Germline values: CDR1 SGDLS, CDR2 YYNGEE. The CDR3 sequence is 18 residues long. The V and J ends lost 0 bases and 5 bases, in that order; junction bases with no gene match: 14.

This clonotype was recorded at least ten times. This chain connects TRBV7-2 to TRBJ2-7; tentatively, D is TRBD2 (6 bases). The germline V and J ends were trimmed by 4 bases and 6 bases, with 22 bases remaining between them. Germline CDR1 SGHTA, CDR2 FQGNSA. The CDR3 has 16 amino acids. CDR3 sequence: CASSWWGGVAASEQYF. CDR3 sequence (DNA): TGTGCCAGCAGCTGGTGGGGCGGGGTTGCCGCGAGCGAGCAGTACTTC.

This clonotype was observed many times. The chain has TRBV12-3 or TRBV12-4 and TRBJ1-2; D is undetermined. V was cut by 7 bases and J by 4 bases, with 13 bases left in between. CDR3 size: 13 residues. The CDR3 region is CASTPDRVYGYTF. Here the CDR3 DNA reads TGTGCCAGCACCCCGGACCGAGTCTATGGCTACACCTTC.

This clonotype was picked up a small number of times. V is TRBV20-1 and J is TRBJ2-6, with TRBD1 matching 9 bases. V dropped 5 bases and J dropped 2; count of bases not matched to a gene: 4. Germline V lookup: CDR1 DFQATT, CDR2 SNEGSKA (reference sequence). The CDR3 spans 15 residues. The CDR3 coding sequence is TGCAGTGCTCCTGACAGGGGGACTGGGGCCAACGTCCTGACTTTC. It is translated as CSAPDRGTGANVLTF.

This rearrangement joins TRBV3-1 to TRBJ1-1; no reliable D call. Trimming shortened V by 4 bases and J by 0 bases, and 9 bases separated the two germline ends. The length of the CDR3 is 14 residues. The germline V gene has CDR1 LGHDT and CDR2 YNNKEL (reference sequence). The CDR3, as DNA: TGTGCCAGCAGCCCGCAGGTGCTGAACACTGAAGCTTTCTTT. Amino acid sequence: CASSPQVLNTEAFF.

This clonotype was detected ten times or more. The gene calls are TRBV29-1 and TRBJ1-2; D gene unclear. The CDR3 has 15 residues. CDR1 and CDR2 from the germline V gene are SQVTM and ANQGSEA. V gave up 5 bases and J gave up 3 bases, with 19 bases separating them. The CDR3 DNA reads as TGCAGCGTTCAGGTCTTGGAGGTGGAGGACTATGGCTACACCTTC. Amino acid sequence: CSVQVLEVEDYGYTF.

The sample holds many counts of this clonotype. The gene calls are TRBV7-6 and TRBJ2-5; D may be TRBD2 (7 bases). Germline values: CDR1 SGHVS, CDR2 FNYEAQ. The CDR3 totals 15 residues. The ends were cut back, 1 base at V and 4 bases at J, with 13 bases in the middle. The CDR3 is CASSLGGGRGETQYF. The CDR3 DNA reads TGTGCCAGCAGCTTAGGCGGGGGCCGAGGAGAGACCCAGTACTTC.